This is a list of T cell receptor beta chains from one sample in a study of T-cell reconstitution after alpha-beta-depleted transplantation in children. Via MiXCR, TCRdb re-called the PCR reads, giving one row per CDR3 protein. Of 84,000 or so distinct CDR3 sequences in the sample, around 15% were seen once. The sequencing used PBMCs, mostly from graft donor cells, collected 180 days after TCRalphabeta/CD19-depleted stem cell transplant. These receptors came from a male patient aged 2 to 9 who had a stem cell transplant for acute lymphoblastic leukemia, so the T cells may come from the graft donor. Each CDR3 is given with its conserved first and last residue. Fields, in order: D gene, J gene, V gene, clone size, CDR3 DNA, CDR3 protein. A D gene is named only where the DNA matches it firmly. Size tells how often a clone was seen (once, few, many) or the class of an expanded clone, and some rows leave it out.

D gene: TRBD1; J gene: TRBJ2-1; V gene: TRBV29-1; clone size: -; CDR3 DNA: TGCAGCGTAGACACCGGGACAGCCTACAATGAGCAGTTCTTC; CDR3 protein: CSVDTGTAYNEQFF
D gene: TRBD1; J gene: TRBJ1-1; V gene: TRBV12-3/TRBV12-4; clone size: many; CDR3 DNA: TGTGCCACTACTCAGGGGGCGACTGAAGCTTTCTTT; CDR3 protein: CATTQGATEAFF
D gene: -; J gene: TRBJ1-2; V gene: TRBV9; clone size: -; CDR3 DNA: TGTGCCAGCAGCGTATTCCAGGATAACTATGGCTACACCTTC; CDR3 protein: CASSVFQDNYGYTF
D gene: TRBD2; J gene: TRBJ2-1; V gene: TRBV6-1; clone size: few; CDR3 DNA: TGTGCCAGCAGAGCGGGGGGCTGGGGCAATGAGCAGTTCTTC; CDR3 protein: CASRAGGWGNEQFF
D gene: -; J gene: TRBJ2-1; V gene: TRBV12-3/TRBV12-4; clone size: -; CDR3 DNA: TGTGCCAGCAGTTTTCCCGACTCCCTCGGCGTTGGGGAGCAGTTCTTC; CDR3 protein: CASSFPDSLGVGEQFF
D gene: -; J gene: TRBJ2-5; V gene: TRBV24-1; clone size: -; CDR3 DNA: TGTGCCACCAGTACCCCACAAGAGACCCAGTACTTC; CDR3 protein: CATSTPQETQYF
D gene: -; J gene: TRBJ2-7; V gene: TRBV4-3; clone size: -; CDR3 DNA: TGCGCCAGCAGCCAAGAAGCCCCACCTGAGAACTACGAGCAGTACTTC; CDR3 protein: CASSQEAPPENYEQYF
D gene: -; J gene: TRBJ2-5; V gene: TRBV18; clone size: few; CDR3 DNA: TGTGCCAGCTCACCACCTTCCCAGTTCTTACAAGAGACCCAGTACTTC; CDR3 protein: CASSPPSQFLQETQYF
D gene: -; J gene: TRBJ1-5; V gene: TRBV6-1; clone size: -; CDR3 DNA: TGTGCCAGTAACCGTAGCAATCAGCCCCAGCATTTT; CDR3 protein: CASNRSNQPQHF
D gene: -; J gene: TRBJ2-7; V gene: TRBV6-5; clone size: many; CDR3 DNA: TGTGCCAGCAGTTACTCGATGGGGGACGGAAACTACGAGCAGTACTTC; CDR3 protein: CASSYSMGDGNYEQYF
D gene: -; J gene: TRBJ1-2; V gene: TRBV5-1; clone size: -; CDR3 DNA: TGCGCCAGCAGCCTTGGAGTCCAGGCTAACTATGGCTACACCTTC; CDR3 protein: CASSLGVQANYGYTF
D gene: TRBD1; J gene: TRBJ1-1; V gene: TRBV19; clone size: few; CDR3 DNA: TGTGCCAGTTCGGGAAACACAGGGGTGAACACTGAAGCTTTCTTT; CDR3 protein: CASSGNTGVNTEAFF
D gene: -; J gene: TRBJ2-7; V gene: TRBV6-1; clone size: few; CDR3 DNA: TGTGCCAGCAGTGATGGGGGCAGGCCCTCGCTCCCCTACGAGCAGTACTTC; CDR3 protein: CASSDGGRPSLPYEQYF
D gene: -; J gene: TRBJ1-1; V gene: TRBV12-3/TRBV12-4; clone size: few; CDR3 DNA: TGTGCCAGCAGTTTAGGAGGGGGATACACTGAAGCTTTCTTT; CDR3 protein: CASSLGGGYTEAFF
D gene: -; J gene: TRBJ2-2; V gene: TRBV2; clone size: few; CDR3 DNA: TGTGCCAGCAGCCTGATTTTCCTGGAGCTGTTTTTT; CDR3 protein: CASSLIFLELFF
D gene: TRBD1; J gene: TRBJ1-6; V gene: TRBV6-1; clone size: few; CDR3 DNA: TGTGCCAGCAGTCGATATGACAGGGGCCATTCACCCCTCCACTTT; CDR3 protein: CASSRYDRGHSPLHF
D gene: TRBD1; J gene: TRBJ1-2; V gene: TRBV12-3/TRBV12-4; clone size: few; CDR3 DNA: TGTGCCAGCAGGGGACAGGGGAACTATGGCTACACCTTC; CDR3 protein: CASRGQGNYGYTF
D gene: -; J gene: TRBJ2-3; V gene: TRBV12-3/TRBV12-4; clone size: few; CDR3 DNA: TGTGCCAGCAGGCTGGGGTACACAGATACGCAGTATTTT; CDR3 protein: CASRLGYTDTQYF
D gene: -; J gene: TRBJ1-1; V gene: TRBV29-1; clone size: -; CDR3 DNA: TGCAGCGTTGGAGGGGAAGCTTTCTTT; CDR3 protein: CSVGGEAFF
D gene: -; J gene: TRBJ2-2; V gene: TRBV11-2; clone size: -; CDR3 DNA: TGTGCCAGCAGCTTCCCAGGGGCAGGGGCCGGGGAGCTGTTTTTT; CDR3 protein: CASSFPGAGAGELFF
D gene: TRBD2; J gene: TRBJ2-7; V gene: TRBV7-6; clone size: -; CDR3 DNA: TGTGCCAGCAGCTCCGGGCCACTAGCGGGGGGGCCTGGCGAGCAGTACTTC; CDR3 protein: CASSSGPLAGGPGEQYF
D gene: TRBD1; J gene: TRBJ1-3; V gene: TRBV9; clone size: few; CDR3 DNA: TGTGCCAGCAGCGTAGAACTGCGGGGGACAGGGCTTGGAAACACCATATATTTT; CDR3 protein: CASSVELRGTGLGNTIYF
D gene: -; J gene: TRBJ1-2; V gene: TRBV18; clone size: -; CDR3 DNA: TGTGCCAGCTCACCACCGCGGGGGTCGAACTATGGCTACACCTTC; CDR3 protein: CASSPPRGSNYGYTF
D gene: TRBD1; J gene: TRBJ2-7; V gene: TRBV12-3/TRBV12-4; clone size: many; CDR3 DNA: TGTGCCAGCAGTCCGGGACAGGGATACGAGCAGTACTTC; CDR3 protein: CASSPGQGYEQYF
D gene: TRBD1; J gene: TRBJ1-2; V gene: TRBV29-1; clone size: -; CDR3 DNA: TGCAGCGTTGAGCGAATACCTGACAGGGGGAGCTATGGCTACACCTTC; CDR3 protein: CSVERIPDRGSYGYTF
D gene: -; J gene: TRBJ1-4; V gene: TRBV4-2; clone size: few; CDR3 DNA: TGTGCCAGCAGCCAAAGGACGTACGAAAAACTGTTTTTT; CDR3 protein: CASSQRTYEKLFF
D gene: -; J gene: TRBJ1-2; V gene: TRBV2; clone size: -; CDR3 DNA: TGTGCCAGCAGTGAGGAGGCCCGGGCAGTGGTGTATGGCTACACCTTC; CDR3 protein: CASSEEARAVVYGYTF
D gene: -; J gene: TRBJ2-2; V gene: TRBV4-3; clone size: few; CDR3 DNA: TGCGCCAGCAGCCAACTAAAAGGGGCCGGGGAGCTGTTTTTT; CDR3 protein: CASSQLKGAGELFF
D gene: -; J gene: TRBJ1-4; V gene: TRBV25-1; clone size: few; CDR3 DNA: TGTGCCAGCAGTGAATTGCGGAGTGGGGGGGATGGAGAAAAACTGTTTTTT; CDR3 protein: CASSELRSGGDGEKLFF
D gene: TRBD2; J gene: TRBJ2-7; V gene: TRBV6-2/TRBV6-3; clone size: few; CDR3 DNA: TGTGCCAGCAGCTTACCGGGGGGGCCGGACGAGCAGTACTTC; CDR3 protein: CASSLPGGPDEQYF
D gene: -; J gene: TRBJ1-1; V gene: TRBV7-2; clone size: -; CDR3 DNA: TGTGCCAGCAGCTTAGAGGGGGGAGGCCCTGAAGCTTTCTTT; CDR3 protein: CASSLEGGGPEAFF
D gene: -; J gene: TRBJ2-3; V gene: TRBV5-1; clone size: few; CDR3 DNA: TGCGCCAGCAGCGACGTTAACATGGGTTTCACAGATACGCAGTATTTT; CDR3 protein: CASSDVNMGFTDTQYF
D gene: TRBD1; J gene: TRBJ2-1; V gene: TRBV5-4; clone size: -; CDR3 DNA: TGTGCCAGCAGCTTTGGACAGGGGGCACTTAAGGCCTACAATGAGCAGTTCTTC; CDR3 protein: CASSFGQGALKAYNEQFF
D gene: TRBD1; J gene: TRBJ1-6; V gene: TRBV3-1; clone size: few; CDR3 DNA: TGTGCCAGCAGTCCAAGGACAGGGGGAAATTCACCCCTCCACTTT; CDR3 protein: CASSPRTGGNSPLHF
D gene: -; J gene: TRBJ2-5; V gene: TRBV29-1; clone size: few; CDR3 DNA: TGCAGCGTTTCCACAAGTGCCCAAGAGACCCAGTACTTC; CDR3 protein: CSVSTSAQETQYF
D gene: -; J gene: TRBJ2-2; V gene: TRBV29-1; clone size: many; CDR3 DNA: TGCAGCGTTGACGGTTACGGGGGGAACACCGGGGAGCTGTTTTTT; CDR3 protein: CSVDGYGGNTGELFF
D gene: -; J gene: TRBJ2-2; V gene: TRBV20-1; clone size: -; CDR3 DNA: TGCAGTGCTAACCCTAGACTAGTTACGAACACCGGGGAGCTGTTTTTT; CDR3 protein: CSANPRLVTNTGELFF